This T cell receptor beta chain was sequenced for a study of blood T cell repertoires in COVID-19. Study-level information: Collection of acute and convalescent COVID-19 samples took place in the United States, Italy and Spain. From T cells, B-cell-depleted T cells, or PBMCs came the material, which was cDNA or gDNA.

The germline V gene has CDR1 MGHDK and CDR2 SYGVNS. V lost 3 bases to trimming and J lost 4 bases, with 16 bases between them. The CDR3 runs 16 residues. In the original processing: Amplifying reference gene primers gave estimates of nucleated cell counts. Using immunoSEQ multiplex PCR, the repertoire was profiled, and TCRdb retains in-frame clones only, with some absent. The DNA gave D and trimming, while V, J and clone size come from that table. Of some 250,000 clones listed, about nine tenths are singletons. Sequencing used peripheral blood. This receptor was taken from a man between 60 and 75 years old with acute or convalescent COVID-19. The gene calls are TRBV25-1 and TRBJ2-1; perhaps TRBD1 as D (6 bases). The CDR3 DNA is TGTGCCAGCAGTGAGTCCCGGGGCAGGGGTTACAATGAGCAGTTCTTC. This translates into CASSESRGRGYNEQFF.